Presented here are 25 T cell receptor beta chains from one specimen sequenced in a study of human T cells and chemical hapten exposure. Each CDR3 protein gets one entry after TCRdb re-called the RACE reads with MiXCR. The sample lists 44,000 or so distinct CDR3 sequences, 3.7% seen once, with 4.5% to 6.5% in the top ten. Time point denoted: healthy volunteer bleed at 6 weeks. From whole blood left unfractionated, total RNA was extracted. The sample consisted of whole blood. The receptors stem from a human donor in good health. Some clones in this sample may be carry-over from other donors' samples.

The CDR3 loop reads CASSADRGIEKLFF. As DNA, the CDR3 is TGTGCCAGCAGTGCGGACAGGGGGATTGAAAAACTGTTTTTT. V usage is TRBV2 and J usage is TRBJ1-4, with 10 bases that match TRBD1. Per the germline V gene, CDR1 is SNHLY and CDR2 is FYNNEI. V dropped 4 bases and J dropped 7; count of bases not matched to a gene: 3. The CDR3 runs 14 residues.

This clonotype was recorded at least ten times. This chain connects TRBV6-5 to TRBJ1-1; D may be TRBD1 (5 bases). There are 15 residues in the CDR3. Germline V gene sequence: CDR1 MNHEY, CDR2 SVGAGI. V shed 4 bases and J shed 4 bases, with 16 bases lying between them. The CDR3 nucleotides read TGTGCCAGCAGTTCCGATTCAACAGGTTTCACTGAAGCTTTCTTT. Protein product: CASSSDSTGFTEAFF.

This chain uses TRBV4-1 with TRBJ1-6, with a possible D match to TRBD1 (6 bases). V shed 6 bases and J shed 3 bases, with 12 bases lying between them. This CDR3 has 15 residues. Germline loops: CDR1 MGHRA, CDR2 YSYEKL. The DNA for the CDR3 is TGCGCCAGCAGACAGGGAAGCTACTATAATTCACCCCTCCACTTT. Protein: CASRQGSYYNSPLHF.

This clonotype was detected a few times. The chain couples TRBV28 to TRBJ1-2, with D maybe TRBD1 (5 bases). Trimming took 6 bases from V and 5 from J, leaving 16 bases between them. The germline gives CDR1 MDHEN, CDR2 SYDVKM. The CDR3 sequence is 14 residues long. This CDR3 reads CASSLTRAAYGYTF. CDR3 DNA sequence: TGTGCCAGCAGCCTGACCAGGGCTGCTTATGGCTACACCTTC.

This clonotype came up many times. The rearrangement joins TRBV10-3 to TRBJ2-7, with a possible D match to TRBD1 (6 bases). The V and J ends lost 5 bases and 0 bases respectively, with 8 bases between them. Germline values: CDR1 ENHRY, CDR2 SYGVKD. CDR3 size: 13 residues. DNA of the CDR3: TGTGCCATCAGTACAGGGAGCTCCTACGAGCAGTACTTC. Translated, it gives CAISTGSSYEQYF.

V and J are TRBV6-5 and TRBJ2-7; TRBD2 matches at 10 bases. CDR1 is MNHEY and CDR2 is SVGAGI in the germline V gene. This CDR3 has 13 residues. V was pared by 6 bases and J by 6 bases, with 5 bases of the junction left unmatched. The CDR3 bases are TGTGCCAGCAGCCTAGCGGGAGTAGGCGAGCAGTACTTC. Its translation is CASSLAGVGEQYF.

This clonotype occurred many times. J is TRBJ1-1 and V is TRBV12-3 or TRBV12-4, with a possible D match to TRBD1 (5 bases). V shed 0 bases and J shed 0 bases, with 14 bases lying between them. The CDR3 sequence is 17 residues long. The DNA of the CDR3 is TGTGCCAGCAGTTTAGCGCAAATAAGGACATTGAACACTGAAGCTTTCTTT. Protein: CASSLAQIRTLNTEAFF.

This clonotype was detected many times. Written as DNA, the CDR3 is TGTGCCAGCAGCTTATTACAGGGGACCCGATTTAATGAAAAACTGTTTTTT. It yields the protein CASSLLQGTRFNEKLFF. The chain is built from TRBV5-6 and TRBJ1-4; 7 bases are shared with TRBD1. Unmatched junction bases numbered 11, after V lost 2 bases and J lost 4 bases. The germline V gene encodes CDR1 SGHDT and CDR2 YYEEEE. The CDR3 has 17 residues.

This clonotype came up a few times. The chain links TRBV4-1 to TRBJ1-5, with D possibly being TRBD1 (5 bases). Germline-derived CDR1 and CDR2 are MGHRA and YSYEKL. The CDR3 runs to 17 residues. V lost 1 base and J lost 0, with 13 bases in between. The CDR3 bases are TGCGCCAGCAGCCAAGCCTCCCCAGGGTATAGCAATCAGCCCCAGCATTTT. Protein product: CASSQASPGYSNQPQHF.

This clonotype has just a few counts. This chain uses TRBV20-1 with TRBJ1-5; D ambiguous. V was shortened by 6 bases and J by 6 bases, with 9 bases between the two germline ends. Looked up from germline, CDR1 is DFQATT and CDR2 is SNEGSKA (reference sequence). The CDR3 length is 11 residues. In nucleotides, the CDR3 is TGCAGTGCCCCGAGGCGTCAGCCCCAGCATTTT. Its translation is CSAPRRQPQHF.

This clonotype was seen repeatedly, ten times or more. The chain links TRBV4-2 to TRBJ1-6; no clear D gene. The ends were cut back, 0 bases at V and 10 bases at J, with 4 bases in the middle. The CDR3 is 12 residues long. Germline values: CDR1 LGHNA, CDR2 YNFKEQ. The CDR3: CASSQEGSPLHF. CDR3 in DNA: TGTGCCAGCAGCCAAGAAGGGTCACCCCTCCACTTT.

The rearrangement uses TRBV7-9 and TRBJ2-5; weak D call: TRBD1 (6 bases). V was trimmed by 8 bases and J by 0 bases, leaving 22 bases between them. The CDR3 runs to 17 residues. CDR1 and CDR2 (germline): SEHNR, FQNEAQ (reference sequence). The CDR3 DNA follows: TGTGCCAGCGCCCCTCAGGGGTCAACAGAGTACCAAGAGACCCAGTACTTC. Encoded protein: CASAPQGSTEYQETQYF.

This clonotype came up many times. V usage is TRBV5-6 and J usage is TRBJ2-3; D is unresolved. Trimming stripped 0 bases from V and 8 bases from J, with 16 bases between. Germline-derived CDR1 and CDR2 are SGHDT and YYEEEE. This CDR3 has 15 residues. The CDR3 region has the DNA TGTGCCAGCAGCTTGGGAGGCGGCGTCCGTGCTACGCAGTATTTT. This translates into CASSLGGGVRATQYF.

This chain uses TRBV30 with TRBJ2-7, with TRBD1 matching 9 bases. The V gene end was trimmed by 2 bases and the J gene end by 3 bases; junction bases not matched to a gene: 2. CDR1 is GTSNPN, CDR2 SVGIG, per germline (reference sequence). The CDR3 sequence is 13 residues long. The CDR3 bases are TGTGCCTGGAGTAAGGGACAGGGCTACGAGCAGTACTTC. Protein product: CAWSKGQGYEQYF.

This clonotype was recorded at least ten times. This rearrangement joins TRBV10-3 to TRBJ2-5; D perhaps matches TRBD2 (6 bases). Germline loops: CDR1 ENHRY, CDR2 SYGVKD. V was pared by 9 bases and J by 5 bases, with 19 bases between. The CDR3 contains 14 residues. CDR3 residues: CAIAAEGLGETQYF. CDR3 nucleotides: TGTGCCATTGCAGCGGAGGGGCTCGGGGAGACCCAGTACTTC.

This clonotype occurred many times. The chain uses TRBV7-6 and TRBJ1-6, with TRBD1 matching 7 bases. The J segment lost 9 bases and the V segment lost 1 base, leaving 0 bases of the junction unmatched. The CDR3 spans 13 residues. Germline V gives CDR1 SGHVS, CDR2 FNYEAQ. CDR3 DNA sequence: TGTGCCAGCAGCTTAGAGGGGGCTTCACCCCTCCACTTT. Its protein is CASSLEGASPLHF.

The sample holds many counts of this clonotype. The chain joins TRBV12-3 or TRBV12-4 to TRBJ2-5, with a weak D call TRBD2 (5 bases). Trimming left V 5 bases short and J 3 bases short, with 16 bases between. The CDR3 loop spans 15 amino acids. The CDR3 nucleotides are TGTGCCAGCAGTCCTCGTAGGACTGATAAAGAGACCCAGTACTTC. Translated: CASSPRRTDKETQYF.

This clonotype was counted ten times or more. The CDR3 DNA reads TGTGCCAGCAGCTCGAGGGACAGGGACTACAATGAGCAGTTCTTC. It codes for CASSSRDRDYNEQFF. This chain joins TRBV7-9 and TRBJ2-1; 9 positions agree with TRBD1. CDR3 length equals 15 residues. CDR1 is SEHNR and CDR2 is FQNEAQ in the germline V gene (reference sequence). J lost 3 bases, V lost 4 bases, and 4 bases had no gene match.

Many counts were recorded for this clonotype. CDR3 coding DNA: TGTGCCAGCAGCTTAGTAGGAGGAAATGAGCAGTTCTTC. Amino acids: CASSLVGGNEQFF. The chain recombines TRBV7-9 with TRBJ2-1; TRBD2 is a possible D gene (5 bases). Per the germline V gene, CDR1 is SEHNR and CDR2 is FQNEAQ (reference sequence). V was clipped by 1 base and J by 7 bases, with 8 bases between them. The CDR3 loop spans 13 amino acids.

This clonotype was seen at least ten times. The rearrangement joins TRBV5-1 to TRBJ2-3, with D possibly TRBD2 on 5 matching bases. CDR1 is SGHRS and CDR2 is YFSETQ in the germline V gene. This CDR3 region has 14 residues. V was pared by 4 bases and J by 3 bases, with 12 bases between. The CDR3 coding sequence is TGCGCCAGCAGCCCCGGAGGCCTAACAGATACGCAGTATTTT. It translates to CASSPGGLTDTQYF.

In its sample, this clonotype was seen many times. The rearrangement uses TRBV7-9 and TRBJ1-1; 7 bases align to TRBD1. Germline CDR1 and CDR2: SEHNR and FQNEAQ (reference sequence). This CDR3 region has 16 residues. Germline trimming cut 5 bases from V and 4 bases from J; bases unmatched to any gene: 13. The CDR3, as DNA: TGTGCCAGCAGCCCTACCTCGGGGGGACAGAGCACTGAAGCTTTCTTT. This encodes CASSPTSGGQSTEAFF.

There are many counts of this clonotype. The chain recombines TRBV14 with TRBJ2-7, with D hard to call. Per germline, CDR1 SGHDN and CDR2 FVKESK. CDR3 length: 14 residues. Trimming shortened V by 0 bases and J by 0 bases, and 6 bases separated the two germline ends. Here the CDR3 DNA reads TGTGCCAGCAGCCAAGATCTCCACTCCTACGAGCAGTACTTC. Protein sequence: CASSQDLHSYEQYF.

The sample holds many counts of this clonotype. The CDR3 loop is CASSLLAGNYEQYF. The CDR3 DNA reads as TGTGCCAGCAGTTTATTAGCGGGGAACTACGAGCAGTACTTC. V is TRBV28 and J is TRBJ2-7, with 8 bases that match TRBD2. From germline, CDR1 is MDHEN and CDR2 SYDVKM. The CDR3 has 14 amino acids. J lost 3 bases, V lost 1 base, and 2 bases had no gene match.

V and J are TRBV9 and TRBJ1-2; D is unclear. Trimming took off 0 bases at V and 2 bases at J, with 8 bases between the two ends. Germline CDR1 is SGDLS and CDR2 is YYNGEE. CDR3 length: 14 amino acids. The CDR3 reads CASSVDGRNYGYTF. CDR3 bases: TGTGCCAGCAGCGTAGACGGCAGAAACTATGGCTACACCTTC.

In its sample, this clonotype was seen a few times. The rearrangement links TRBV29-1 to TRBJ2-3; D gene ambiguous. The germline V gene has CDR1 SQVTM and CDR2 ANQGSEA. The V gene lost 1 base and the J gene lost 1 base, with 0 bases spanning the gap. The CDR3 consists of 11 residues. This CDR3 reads CSVEGTDTQYF. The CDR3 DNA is TGCAGCGTTGAAGGCACAGATACGCAGTATTTT.